One sample yielded the 7 T cell receptor beta chains listed below, sequenced in a study of T cell changes during pregnancy in multiple sclerosis. TCRdb's copy holds only in-frame clones and misses some; the assay was immunoSEQ multiplex PCR. This table has roughly 40,000 clones, approximately 81% appearing once. Here the sequenced sample was CD4+ T cells from peripheral blood mononuclear cells, taken before pregnancy. These receptors all stem from a female donor with multiple sclerosis, enrolled in a pregnancy study.

The genes are TRBV9 and TRBJ2-2, with 12 bases lining up with TRBD2. Germline CDR1 and CDR2: SGDLS and YYNGEE. The CDR3 runs to 16 residues. Trimming took 3 bases from V and 6 from J; bases not matched to a gene: 6. The CDR3 nucleotides are TGTGCCAGCAGCGCCGGACTAGCGGGGAGTGCCGGGGAGCTGTTTTTT. It encodes CASSAGLAGSAGELFF.

V usage is TRBV5-5 and J usage is TRBJ1-5; D possibly corresponds to TRBD1 (6 bases). Trimming cost V 4 bases and J 5 bases, with 13 bases left between them. The CDR3 loop spans 14 amino acids. Germline V gene sequence: CDR1 SGHKS, CDR2 YYEKEE (reference sequence). The CDR3 DNA follows: TGTGCCAGCAGCGTAGGACAGAGGGATCAGCCCCAGCATTTT. This codes for CASSVGQRDQPQHF. The full variable domain, with the rest looked up from reference TRBV5-5 and TRBJ1-5, is DAGVTQSPTHLIKTRGQQVTLRCSPISGHKSVSWYQQVLGQGPQFIFQYYEKEERGRGNFPDRFSARQFPNYSSELNVNALLLGDSALYLCASSVGQRDQPQHFGDGTRLSIL.

This clone was counted between two and nine times. This chain uses TRBV5-1 with TRBJ1-2; 8 positions match TRBD1. In germline, CDR1 is SGHRS, CDR2 YFSETQ. This CDR3 has 13 residues. V trimming: 4 bases; J trimming: 6 bases; junction bases outside the gene matches: 5. The CDR3 DNA follows: TGCGCCAGCAGCGTACAGGGGGGAGATGGCTACACCTTC. Its protein product is CASSVQGGDGYTF. Full variable domain (missing parts from reference TRBV5-1 and TRBJ1-2): KAGVTQTPRYLIKTRGQQVTLSCSPISGHRSVSWYQQTPGQGLQFLFEYFSETQRNKGNFPGRFSGRQFSNSRSEMNVSTLELGDSALYLCASSVQGGDGYTFGSGTRLTVV.

J is TRBJ2-6 and V is TRBV7-9, with D unclear. Germline assignment: CDR1 SEHNR and CDR2 FQNEAQ (reference sequence). V dropped 3 bases and J dropped 2 bases, with 8 bases sitting between them. The CDR3 loop spans 15 amino acids. Here the CDR3 DNA reads TGTGCCAGCAGCTTCACACGTCCTGGGGCCAACGTCCTGACTTTC. This sequence encodes CASSFTRPGANVLTF. The complete variable domain, with remaining parts taken from reference TRBV7-9 and TRBJ2-6, reads DTGVSQNPRHKITKRGQNVTFRCDPISEHNRLYWYRQTLGQGPEFLTYFQNEAQLEKSRLLSDRFSAERPKGSFSTLEIQRTEQGDSAMYLCASSFTRPGANVLTFGAGSRLTVL.

This chain uses TRBV27 with TRBJ2-7; 10 bases match TRBD1. Germline trimming cut 8 bases from V and 5 bases from J; bases unmatched to any gene: 9. CDR3 length: 14 amino acids. Germline V gives CDR1 MNHEY, CDR2 SMNVEV (reference sequence). The CDR3 sequence: CASGGGTGVNEQYF. The CDR3 bases are TGTGCCAGCGGGGGCGGGACAGGGGTAAACGAGCAGTACTTC.

J is TRBJ2-2 and V is TRBV27; 7 bases are a match to TRBD1. This CDR3 has 17 residues. Germline trimming cut 3 bases from V and 3 bases from J; bases unmatched to any gene: 10. From germline, CDR1 is MNHEY and CDR2 SMNVEV (reference sequence). In DNA, the CDR3 is TGTGCCAGCAGTTTCTCGACAGGGCCTAGTGACACCGGGGAGCTGTTTTTT. It translates to CASSFSTGPSDTGELFF.

The chain has TRBV7-9 and TRBJ2-5, with TRBD2 as a possible D gene (7 bases). V lost 11 bases to trimming and J lost 2 bases, with 27 bases between them. The CDR3 runs to 17 residues. Germline V gives CDR1 SEHNR, CDR2 FQNEAQ (reference sequence). The CDR3 spells CASRGHPRLAEQETQYF. CDR3 nucleotides: TGTGCCTCCCGGGGGCACCCCAGACTAGCTGAGCAAGAGACCCAGTACTTC.